A single sample gave rise to the 26 T cell receptor beta chains below, sequenced in a study of long-term antiretroviral therapy in people with HIV. It was version v3.0 of the immunoSEQ assay that was run at survey level. Assay: immunoSEQ multiplex PCR; the TCRdb copy retains only in-frame clones and omits some. The sample lists over 15,000 clones, 70% to 90% occurring once. Specimen: unsorted PBMCs, collected 0.1 years before starting antiretroviral therapy. The receptors were sampled from a man aged 18 to 29 with HIV.

The V call is TRBV27, the J call TRBJ1-2; D is unclear. The CDR3 runs 15 residues. Trimming took 6 bases from V and 6 from J, leaving 20 bases between them. CDR1 is MNHEY and CDR2 is SMNVEV in the germline V gene (reference sequence). This CDR3 reads CASRLLGDVLDGYTF. The CDR3 coding sequence is TGTGCCAGCAGGCTCTTAGGTGATGTACTTGATGGCTACACCTTC.

This clone has just one count. In nucleotides, the CDR3 is TGTGCCAGCAGTCGACCCCCAGGCGATAGTGGGACCCAGTACTTC. It yields the protein CASSRPPGDSGTQYF. The rearrangement joins TRBV28 to TRBJ2-5; D is unresolved. Trimming removed 5 bases at V and 7 bases at J, with 20 bases between. Germline-derived CDR1 and CDR2 are MDHEN and SYDVKM. CDR3 length: 15 amino acids.

This clone is categorized as medium-sized (0.01 to 0.1%). The chain employs TRBV5-6 and TRBJ2-2; D may be TRBD2 (6 bases). The CDR3 length is 14 residues. V was clipped by 4 bases and J by 6 bases, with 13 bases between them. Looked up from germline, CDR1 is SGHDT and CDR2 is YYEEEE. The CDR3 DNA is TGTGCCAGCAGCACCGTCGGGGGTTCCGGGGAGCTGTTTTTT. Protein product: CASSTVGGSGELFF.

The sample holds a few counts of this clone. This chain links TRBV18 with TRBJ2-7, with no clear D. There are 13 residues in the CDR3. The V end was cut by 2 bases, the J end by 5 bases, with 10 bases between. The germline V gene has CDR1 KGHSH and CDR2 LQKENI. The CDR3 DNA reads TGTGCCAGCTCACCAGTAAGAAACAACGAGCAGTACTTC. It encodes CASSPVRNNEQYF.

The V gene is TRBV29-1, the J gene TRBJ2-1, with D perhaps assigned TRBD1 or TRBD2 (5 bases each). This CDR3 contains 14 residues. Trimming cost V 0 bases and J 9 bases, with 15 bases left between them. Germline CDR1 is SQVTM and CDR2 is ANQGSEA. The CDR3 region has the DNA TGCAGCGTTGAAGAAGGGACCCTAACCGGTGAGCAGTTCTTC. Translated, it gives CSVEEGTLTGEQFF.

The table lists this clone with a count of one. The chain carries TRBV4-3 and TRBJ2-2; 7 bases line up with TRBD1. V lost 0 bases to trimming and J lost 0 bases; unmatched junction nucleotides: 1. The CDR3 totals 16 residues. Germline assignment: CDR1 LGHNA and CDR2 YSLEER. The CDR3 nucleotides read TGCGCCAGCAGCCAAGAGGGACAGTCGAACACCGGGGAGCTGTTTTTT. Translating gives CASSQEGQSNTGELFF.

The gene calls are TRBV6-4 and TRBJ2-1; D gene unclear. CDR3 length: 13 residues. The V gene's germline CDR1 is MRHNA and CDR2 SNTAGT. V was clipped by 5 bases and J by 3 bases, with 8 bases between them. The CDR3 DNA follows: TGTGCCAGCAGTCGGACGAACTACAATGAGCAGTTCTTC. Its protein is CASSRTNYNEQFF.

The V call is TRBV7-9, the J call TRBJ2-7, with 8 positions matching TRBD1. The CDR3 loop spans 15 amino acids. V lost 4 bases and J lost 4; bases outside the gene matches: 9. Germline CDR1 and CDR2: SEHNR and FQNEAQ (reference sequence). The CDR3 bases are TGTGCCAGCAGCTCGAGACAGGGGACCCCATACGAGCAGTACTTC. It translates to CASSSRQGTPYEQYF. The entire variable domain, with the rest obtained from reference TRBV7-9 and TRBJ2-7, is as follows: DTGVSQNPRHKITKRGQNVTFRCDPISEHNRLYWYRQTLGQGPEFLTYFQNEAQLEKSRLLSDRFSAERPKGSFSTLEIQRTEQGDSAMYLCASSSRQGTPYEQYFGPGTRLTVT.

V is TRBV6-4 and J is TRBJ2-7; D is perhaps TRBD2 (6 bases). The V and J ends lost 1 base and 5 bases respectively, with 9 bases between them. The CDR3 consists of 13 residues. Germline V gene data show CDR1 as MRHNA and CDR2 as SNTAGT. In DNA form, the CDR3 reads TGTGCCAGCAGTGACTTTGCGGGGAACGAGCAGTACTTC. This codes for CASSDFAGNEQYF.

The V call is TRBV21-1, the J call TRBJ1-3. TRBV21-1 corresponds to a pseudogene. This CDR3 contains 14 residues. In DNA, the CDR3 is TGTGCCAGCAGCAACGGGGGGACAGGAAACACCATATATTTT. Translation: CASSNGGTGNTIYF.

This chain joins TRBV5-6 and TRBJ2-7; D is unclear. The germline V gene has CDR1 SGHDT and CDR2 YYEEEE. The CDR3 is 14 amino acids. The V end lost 0 bases, the J end lost 2 bases, and 9 bases lay between the germline ends. The CDR3 sequence is CASSLGQPTYEQYF. The CDR3 nucleotides read TGTGCCAGCAGCTTGGGTCAACCTACCTACGAGCAGTACTTC. The variable domain in full, completed from reference TRBV5-6 and TRBJ2-7, reads DAGVTQSPTHLIKTRGQQVTLRCSPKSGHDTVSWYQQALGQGPQFIFQYYEEEERQRGNFPDRFSGHQFPNYSSELNVNALLLGDSALYLCASSLGQPTYEQYFGPGTRLTVT.

The gene calls are TRBV7-2 and TRBJ2-1, with D tentatively TRBD2 (6 bases). Trimming stripped 4 bases from V and 3 bases from J, with 13 bases between. The germline V gene has CDR1 SGHTA and CDR2 FQGNSA. The CDR3 is 15 amino acids. CDR3 in amino acids: CASSSGKGLYNEQFF. The DNA of the CDR3 is TGTGCCAGCAGCTCGGGGAAGGGACTCTACAATGAGCAGTTCTTC.

The chain uses TRBV18 and TRBJ1-2; 7 nucleotides agree with TRBD1. With V trimmed by 3 bases and J by 4 bases, 5 bases remained unmatched. Germline values: CDR1 KGHSH, CDR2 LQKENI. This CDR3 has 14 amino acids. For the CDR3, the DNA is TGTGCCAGCTCACCGCAGGGGGGAGGCTATGGCTACACCTTC. Translated, it gives CASSPQGGGYGYTF.

The rearrangement uses TRBV5-5 and TRBJ1-1; D unresolved. CDR1 and CDR2 from the germline V gene are SGHKS and YYEKEE (reference sequence). This CDR3 contains 14 residues. Trimming pared 0 bases from V and 5 bases from J, leaving 11 bases between. As DNA, the CDR3 is TGTGCCAGCAGCTTGGAGGGAGGAGGTACTGAAGCTTTCTTT. This codes for CASSLEGGGTEAFF.

This clone has a single count. The chain joins TRBV7-2 to TRBJ2-7; 7 bases are shared with TRBD2. This CDR3 spans 14 amino acids. The V segment lost 3 bases and the J segment 5 bases; nucleotides outside the gene matches: 7. Per germline, CDR1 SGHTA and CDR2 FQGNSA. The DNA for the CDR3 is TGTGCCAGCAGCTTGAACAGCGGGGCCCACGAGCAGTACTTC. Its protein is CASSLNSGAHEQYF.

A few counts support this clone. V and J are TRBV19 and TRBJ1-2; 8 positions match TRBD1. The junction had 10 bases not matched to a gene; V was cut back by 5 bases and J by 2 bases. This CDR3 has 16 residues. The V gene's germline CDR1 is LNHDA and CDR2 SQIVND (reference sequence). The CDR3 region has the DNA TGTGCCAGTAGTCAGGGGGCGCGGGGCTCGAACTATGGCTACACCTTC. It codes for CASSQGARGSNYGYTF.

Only one count was recorded for this clone. Written as DNA, the CDR3 is TGCGCCAGCAGCACCTCCTCCGGGACAAACGGAAACACCATATATTTT. It specifies CASSTSSGTNGNTIYF. This chain links TRBV5-1 with TRBJ1-3; possible D gene TRBD1, 6 bases. The V end lost 4 bases, the J end lost 4 bases, and 18 bases lay between the germline ends. Germline V gene sequence: CDR1 SGHRS, CDR2 YFSETQ. This CDR3 region has 16 residues.

The gene calls are TRBV7-2 and TRBJ1-2; D gene uncertain. Trimming left V 1 base short and J 4 bases short, with 4 bases between. The CDR3 loop spans 12 amino acids. Germline V CDR1 and CDR2: SGHTA, FQGNSA. The CDR3 loop is CASSLDPYGYTF. The CDR3 DNA sequence: TGTGCCAGCAGCTTAGATCCCTATGGCTACACCTTC.

The chain combines TRBV25-1 with TRBJ1-1; D might be TRBD1 (5 bases). V was trimmed by 6 bases and J by 6 bases, leaving 11 bases between them. This CDR3 has 12 amino acids. CDR1 MGHDK and CDR2 SYGVNS come from the germline V gene. CDR3 residues: CASRGKGSEAFF. The CDR3 nucleotides read TGTGCCAGCAGGGGGAAGGGGTCTGAAGCTTTCTTT.

The J gene is TRBJ1-2, the V gene TRBV6-5; D is undetermined. Germline values: CDR1 MNHEY, CDR2 SVGAGI. The CDR3 spans 14 residues. V was cut by 6 bases and J by 0 bases, with 11 bases left in between. This CDR3 is CASSLDGSNYGYTF. In nucleotides, the CDR3 is TGTGCCAGCAGCCTCGACGGGTCTAACTATGGCTACACCTTC.

This clone came up once. V and J are TRBV6-5 and TRBJ2-1; weak D call: TRBD2 (5 bases). Germline loops: CDR1 MNHEY, CDR2 SVGAGI. Trimming took 0 bases from V and 4 from J, leaving 7 bases between them. This CDR3 has 14 residues. The CDR3 nucleotides read TGTGCCAGCAGTTACTCACAGCGGTACAATGAGCAGTTCTTC. It encodes CASSYSQRYNEQFF.

The chain has TRBV9 and TRBJ2-1; D remains unclear. The V gene lost 1 base and the J gene lost 5 bases, with 10 bases spanning the gap. Germline CDR1 reads SGDLS; CDR2 reads YYNGEE. This CDR3 is built from 14 residues. CDR3 sequence reads: CASSVSWANNEQFF. As DNA, the CDR3 is TGTGCCAGCAGCGTATCTTGGGCGAACAATGAGCAGTTCTTC.

Comment on this clone: The junction and the germline gene differ at one end; a read error may be behind it. The rearrangement links TRBV6-4 to TRBJ2-1, with 10 bases aligning to TRBD1. The CDR3 contains 13 residues. The germline V gene has CDR1 MRHNA and CDR2 SNTAGT. CDR3 sequence (DNA): TGTGCCAACAGTGACAGGGGGCACAATGAGCAGTTCTTC. Its protein is CANSDRGHNEQFF.

This clone appeared a few times. V gene TRBV28 combines with J gene TRBJ2-7; D is unresolved. The ends were cut back, 5 bases at V and 2 bases at J, with 16 bases in the middle. Per the germline V gene, CDR1 is MDHEN and CDR2 is SYDVKM. The CDR3 loop spans 15 amino acids. CDR3 in DNA: TGTGCCAGCAGTCGAAACCCTCCAGGCGCCTACGAGCAGTACTTC. Translated, it gives CASSRNPPGAYEQYF.

This chain connects TRBV2 to TRBJ2-7, with D unresolved. Trimming took off 5 bases at V and 12 bases at J, with 17 bases between the two ends. CDR1 and CDR2 (germline): SNHLY, FYNNEI. CDR3 length equals 12 residues. CDR3 amino acids: CASSPIQRMRYF. In nucleotides, the CDR3 is TGTGCCAGCAGTCCCATACAGCGTATGCGGTACTTC. Drawing the rest from reference TRBV2 and TRBJ2-7, the complete variable domain is EPEVTQTPSHQVTQMGQEVILRCVPISNHLYFYWYRQILGQKVEFLVSFYNNEISEKSEIFDDQFSVERPDGSNFTLKIRSTKLEDSAMYFCASSPIQRMRYFGPGTRLTVT.

In this sample, this clone turned up once. The chain links TRBV4-1 to TRBJ1-1, with D unresolved. The CDR3 is made up of 14 amino acids. The germline gives CDR1 MGHRA, CDR2 YSYEKL. Trimming removed 1 base at V and 1 base at J, with 7 bases between. The CDR3 DNA sequence: TGCGCCAGCAGCCAAGTGAGGCAGAACACTGAAGCTTTCTTT. Residues: CASSQVRQNTEAFF.